This TCR beta chain is from a study of blood T cell repertoires in COVID-19. The wider study: The United States, Italy and Spain were the sources of the acute and convalescent COVID-19 samples. In each case, the material was cDNA or gDNA derived from T cells, B-cell-depleted T cells, or PBMCs.

Original data processing: Nucleated cell number was recorded as an estimate derived from reference gene primer amplification. The assay was immunoSEQ multiplex PCR, and TCRdb's table has in-frame clones only and misses some. The DNA gave D and trimming, while V, J and clone size come from that table. The sample holds 430,000 or so clones, roughly 90% seen once. Seattle-derived patients entered the study during active infection and were followed longitudinally. The V gene's germline CDR1 is SNHLY and CDR2 FYNNEI. The CDR3 is 16 amino acids. Trimming took 6 bases from V and 10 from J; bases not matched to a gene: 10.

What was sequenced was peripheral blood. The receptor was isolated from a man between 18 and 35 years old with COVID-19, enrolled during active disease. The gene calls are TRBV2 and TRBJ1-6; 12 nucleotides line up with TRBD1. Here the CDR3 reads CASRGSGTGGKSPLHF. CDR3 DNA: TGTGCCAGCAGGGGTTCCGGGACAGGGGGCAAATCACCCCTCCACTTT.